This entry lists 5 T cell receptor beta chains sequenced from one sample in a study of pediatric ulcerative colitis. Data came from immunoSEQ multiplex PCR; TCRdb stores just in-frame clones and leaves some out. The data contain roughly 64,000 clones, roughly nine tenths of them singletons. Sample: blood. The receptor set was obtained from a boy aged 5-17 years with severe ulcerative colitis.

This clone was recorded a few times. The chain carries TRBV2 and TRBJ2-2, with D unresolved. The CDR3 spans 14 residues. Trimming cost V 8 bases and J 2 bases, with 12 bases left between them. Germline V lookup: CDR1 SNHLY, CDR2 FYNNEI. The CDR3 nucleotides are TGTGCCAGCTGCGCGGAAGTAAACACCGGGGAGCTGTTTTTT. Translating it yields CASCAEVNTGELFF.

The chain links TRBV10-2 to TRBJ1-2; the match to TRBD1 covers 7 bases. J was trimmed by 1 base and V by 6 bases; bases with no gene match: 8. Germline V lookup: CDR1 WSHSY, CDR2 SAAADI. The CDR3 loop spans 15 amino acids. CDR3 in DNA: TGCGCCAGCAGGGGGGGGACAGCAGATAACTATGGCTACACCTTC. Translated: CASRGGTADNYGYTF.

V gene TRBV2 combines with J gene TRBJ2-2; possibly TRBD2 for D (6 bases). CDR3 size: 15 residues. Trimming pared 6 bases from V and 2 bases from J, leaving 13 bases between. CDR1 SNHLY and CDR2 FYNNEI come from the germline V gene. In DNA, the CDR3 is TGTGCCAGCAGGCAGGGACTGACTAACACCGGGGAGCTGTTTTTT. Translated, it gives CASRQGLTNTGELFF.

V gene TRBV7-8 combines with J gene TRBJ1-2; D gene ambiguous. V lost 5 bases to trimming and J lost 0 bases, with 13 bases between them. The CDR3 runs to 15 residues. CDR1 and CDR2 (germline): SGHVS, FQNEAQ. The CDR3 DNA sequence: TGTGCCAGCAGCGACCCGCGACGGGCTAACTATGGCTACACCTTC. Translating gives CASSDPRRANYGYTF. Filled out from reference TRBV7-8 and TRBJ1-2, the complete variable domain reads GAGVSQSPRYKVAKRGQDVALRCDPISGHVSLFWYQQALGQGPEFLTYFQNEAQLDKSGLPSDRFFAERPEGSVSTLKIQRTQQEDSAVYLCASSDPRRANYGYTFGSGTRLTVV.

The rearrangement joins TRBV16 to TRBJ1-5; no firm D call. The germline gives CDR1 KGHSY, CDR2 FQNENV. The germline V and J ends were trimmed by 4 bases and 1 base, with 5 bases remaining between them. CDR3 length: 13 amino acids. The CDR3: CASSPGSNQPQHF. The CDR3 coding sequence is TGTGCCAGCAGCCCCGGGAGCAATCAGCCCCAGCATTTT.